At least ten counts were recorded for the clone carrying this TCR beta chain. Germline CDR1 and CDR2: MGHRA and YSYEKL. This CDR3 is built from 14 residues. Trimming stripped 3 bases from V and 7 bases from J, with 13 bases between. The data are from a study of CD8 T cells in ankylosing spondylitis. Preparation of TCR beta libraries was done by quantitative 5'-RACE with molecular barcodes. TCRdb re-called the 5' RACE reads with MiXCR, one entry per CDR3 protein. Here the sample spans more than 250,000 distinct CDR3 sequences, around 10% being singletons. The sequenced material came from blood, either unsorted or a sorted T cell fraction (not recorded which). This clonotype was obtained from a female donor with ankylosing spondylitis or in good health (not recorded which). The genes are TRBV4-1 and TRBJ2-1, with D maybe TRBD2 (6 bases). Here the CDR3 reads CASSHPTRSNEQFF. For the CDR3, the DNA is TGCGCCAGCAGCCACCCGACTAGGTCGAATGAGCAGTTCTTC.